The clone carrying this T cell receptor beta chain was counted at least ten times. This sample was taken from a study of early T cells in non-severe SARS-CoV-2 infection. Germline V CDR1 and CDR2: DFQATT, SNEGSKA (reference sequence). This CDR3 is built from 11 residues. The V end was cut by 8 bases, the J end by 5 bases, with 13 bases between. Attached unique molecular identifiers marked individual cDNA molecules. TCRdb fed the 5' RACE reads into MiXCR, producing one record per CDR3 protein. Altogether roughly 100,000 distinct CDR3 sequences are present, 13% being singletons, with the ten largest covering roughly 6.3%.

The sequenced material came from whole blood. This TCR was sampled from an adult who was a healthcare worker with PCR-confirmed SARS-CoV-2 infection or an uninfected control (not recorded which). The V call is TRBV20-1, the J call TRBJ2-7; either TRBD1 or TRBD2 may supply D (6 bases each). The CDR3 sequence: CSPKGGDEQYF. The CDR3 DNA is TGCAGTCCAAAGGGGGGTGACGAGCAGTACTTC.